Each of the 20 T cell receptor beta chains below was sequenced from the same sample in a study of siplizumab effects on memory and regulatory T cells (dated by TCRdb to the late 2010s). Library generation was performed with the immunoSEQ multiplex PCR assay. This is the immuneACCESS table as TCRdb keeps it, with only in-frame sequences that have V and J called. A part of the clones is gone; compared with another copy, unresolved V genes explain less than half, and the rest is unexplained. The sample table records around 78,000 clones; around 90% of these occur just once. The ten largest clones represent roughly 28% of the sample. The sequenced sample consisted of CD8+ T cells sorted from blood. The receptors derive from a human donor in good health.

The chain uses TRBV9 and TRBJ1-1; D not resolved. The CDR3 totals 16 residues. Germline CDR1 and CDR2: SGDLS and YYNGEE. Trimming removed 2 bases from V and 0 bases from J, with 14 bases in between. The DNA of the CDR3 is TGTGCCAGCAGCGTCGGACCCGCGGTAATGAACACTGAAGCTTTCTTT. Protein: CASSVGPAVMNTEAFF.

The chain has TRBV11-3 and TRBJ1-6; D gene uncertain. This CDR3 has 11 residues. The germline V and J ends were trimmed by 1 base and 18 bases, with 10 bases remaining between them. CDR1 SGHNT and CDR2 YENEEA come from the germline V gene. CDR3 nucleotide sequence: TGTGCCAGCAGCTTAGGGGAGACACCCCACTTT. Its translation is CASSLGETPHF. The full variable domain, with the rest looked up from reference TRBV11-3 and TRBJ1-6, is EAGVVQSPRYKIIEKKQPVAFWCNPISGHNTLYWYLQNLGQGPELLIRYENEEAVDDSQLPKDRFSAERLKGVDSTLKIQPAELGDSAVYLCASSLGETPHFGNGTRLTVT.

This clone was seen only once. In nucleotides, the CDR3 is TGTGCCAGTGGCCTAGCGGGAGGCGTTGAGCAGTTCTTC. This sequence encodes CASGLAGGVEQFF. The rearrangement links TRBV19 to TRBJ2-1; 11 bases align to TRBD2. J lost 9 bases, V lost 8 bases, and 6 bases had no gene match. Per germline, CDR1 LNHDA and CDR2 SQIVND (reference sequence). The CDR3 has 13 residues.

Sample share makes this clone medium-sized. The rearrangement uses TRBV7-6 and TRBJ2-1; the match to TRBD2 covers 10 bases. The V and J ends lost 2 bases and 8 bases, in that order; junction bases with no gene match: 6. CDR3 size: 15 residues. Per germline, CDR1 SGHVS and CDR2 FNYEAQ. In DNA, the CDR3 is TGTGCCAGCAGCTTACTCCCTAGCGGGGGCGATGAGCAGTTCTTC. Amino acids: CASSLLPSGGDEQFF.

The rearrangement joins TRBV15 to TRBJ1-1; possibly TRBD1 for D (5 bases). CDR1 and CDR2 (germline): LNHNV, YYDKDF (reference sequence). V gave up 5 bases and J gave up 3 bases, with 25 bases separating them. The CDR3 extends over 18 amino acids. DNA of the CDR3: TGTGCCACCAGCTCCACTCTTTTGGGGGTCCTGGGAGACACTGAAGCTTTCTTT. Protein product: CATSSTLLGVLGDTEAFF.

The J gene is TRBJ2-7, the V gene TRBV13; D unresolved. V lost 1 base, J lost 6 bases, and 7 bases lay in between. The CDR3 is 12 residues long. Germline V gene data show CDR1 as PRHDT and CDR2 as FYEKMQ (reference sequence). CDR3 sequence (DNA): TGTGCCAGCAGCTTAGAAGTGTTCGAGCAGTACTTC. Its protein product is CASSLEVFEQYF.

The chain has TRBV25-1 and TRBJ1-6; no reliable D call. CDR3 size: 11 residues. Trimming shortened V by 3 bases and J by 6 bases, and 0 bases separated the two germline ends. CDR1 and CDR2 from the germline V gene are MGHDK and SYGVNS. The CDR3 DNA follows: TGTGCCAGCAGTGATAATTCACCCCTCCACTTT. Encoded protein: CASSDNSPLHF.

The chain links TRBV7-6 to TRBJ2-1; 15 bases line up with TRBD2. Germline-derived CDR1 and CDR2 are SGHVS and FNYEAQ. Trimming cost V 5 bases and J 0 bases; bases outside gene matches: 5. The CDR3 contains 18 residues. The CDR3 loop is CASSRTSGRVSSYNEQFF. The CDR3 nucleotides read TGTGCCAGCAGCCGGACTAGCGGGAGGGTCAGCTCCTACAATGAGCAGTTCTTC.

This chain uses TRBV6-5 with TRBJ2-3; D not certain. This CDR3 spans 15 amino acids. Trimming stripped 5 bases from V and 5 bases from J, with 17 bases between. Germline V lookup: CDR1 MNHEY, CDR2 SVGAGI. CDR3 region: CASSGIHSGIDTQYF. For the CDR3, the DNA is TGTGCCAGCAGTGGGATTCACTCGGGTATAGATACGCAGTATTTT.

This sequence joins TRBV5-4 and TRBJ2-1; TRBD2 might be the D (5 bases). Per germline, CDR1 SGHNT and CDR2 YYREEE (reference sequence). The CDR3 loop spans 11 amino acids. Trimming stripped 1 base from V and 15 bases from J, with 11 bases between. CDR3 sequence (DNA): TGTGCCAGCAGCTTGAGTGGTAGCGTGTTCTTC. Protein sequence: CASSLSGSVFF.

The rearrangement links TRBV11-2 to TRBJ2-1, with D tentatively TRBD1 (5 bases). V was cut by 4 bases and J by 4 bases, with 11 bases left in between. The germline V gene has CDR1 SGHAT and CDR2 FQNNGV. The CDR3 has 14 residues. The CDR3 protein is CASSSSQGYNEQFF. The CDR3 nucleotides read TGTGCCAGCAGCTCCTCTCAGGGATACAATGAGCAGTTCTTC. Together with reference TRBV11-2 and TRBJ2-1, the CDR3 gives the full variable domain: EAGVAQSPRYKIIEKRQSVAFWCNPISGHATLYWYQQILGQGPKLLIQFQNNGVVDDSQLPKDRFSAERLKGVDSTLKIQPAKLEDSAVYLCASSSSQGYNEQFFGPGTRLTVL.

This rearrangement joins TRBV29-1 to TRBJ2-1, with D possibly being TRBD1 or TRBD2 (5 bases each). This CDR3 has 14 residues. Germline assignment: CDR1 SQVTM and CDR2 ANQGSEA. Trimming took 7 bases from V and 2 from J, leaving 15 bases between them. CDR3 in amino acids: CSARDGLPYNEQFF. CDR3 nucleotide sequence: TGCAGCGCCCGGGACGGGCTACCCTACAATGAGCAGTTCTTC.

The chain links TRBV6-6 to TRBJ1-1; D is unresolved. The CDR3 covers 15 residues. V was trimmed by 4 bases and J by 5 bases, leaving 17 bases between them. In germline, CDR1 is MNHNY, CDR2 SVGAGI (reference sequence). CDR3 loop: CASSLGKDFRTEAFF. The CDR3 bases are TGTGCCAGCAGTTTAGGCAAGGATTTTCGGACTGAAGCTTTCTTT.

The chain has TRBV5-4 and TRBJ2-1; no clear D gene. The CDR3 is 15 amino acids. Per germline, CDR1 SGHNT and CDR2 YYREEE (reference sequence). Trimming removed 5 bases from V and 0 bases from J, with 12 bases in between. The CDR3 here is CASSVERSSYNEQFF. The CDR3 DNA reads TGTGCCAGCAGTGTTGAGAGAAGCTCCTACAATGAGCAGTTCTTC. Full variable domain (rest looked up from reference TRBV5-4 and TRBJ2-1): ETGVTQSPTHLIKTRGQQVTLRCSSQSGHNTVSWYQQALGQGPQFIFQYYREEENGRGNFPPRFSGLQFPNYSSELNVNALELDDSALYLCASSVERSSYNEQFFGPGTRLTVL.

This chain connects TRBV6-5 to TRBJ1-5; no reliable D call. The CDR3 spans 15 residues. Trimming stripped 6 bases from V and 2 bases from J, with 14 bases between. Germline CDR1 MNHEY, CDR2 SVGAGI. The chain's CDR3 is CASSPDPRGNQPQHF. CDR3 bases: TGTGCCAGCAGCCCCGACCCTCGGGGCAATCAGCCCCAGCATTTT.

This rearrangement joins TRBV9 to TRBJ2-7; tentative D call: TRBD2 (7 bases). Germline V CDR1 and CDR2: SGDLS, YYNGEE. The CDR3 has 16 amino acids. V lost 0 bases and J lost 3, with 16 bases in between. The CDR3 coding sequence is TGTGCCAGCAGCGTAGAGGGGGGGACAAGGCTCTACGAGCAGTACTTC. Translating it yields CASSVEGGTRLYEQYF.

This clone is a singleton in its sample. The CDR3 DNA reads TGTGCCAGTAGTCCCGGGGGGATGCGGGAGCAGTTCTTC. It codes for CASSPGGMREQFF. V usage is TRBV19 and J usage is TRBJ2-1; 7 positions agree with TRBD2. The V segment lost 5 bases and the J segment 10 bases; nucleotides outside the gene matches: 8. This CDR3 has 13 residues. Germline CDR1 reads LNHDA; CDR2 reads SQIVND (reference sequence).

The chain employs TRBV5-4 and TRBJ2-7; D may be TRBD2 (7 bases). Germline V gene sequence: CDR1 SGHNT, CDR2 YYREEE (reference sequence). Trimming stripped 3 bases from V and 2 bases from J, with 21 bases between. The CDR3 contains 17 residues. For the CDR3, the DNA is TGTGCCAGCAGCTGGGGGCTACAGGTCGGGGGGACCTACGAGCAGTACTTC. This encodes CASSWGLQVGGTYEQYF.

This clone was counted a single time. CDR3 in amino acids: CAIRSGSSYEQYF. CDR3 bases: TGTGCCATCAGGAGCGGGAGCTCCTACGAGCAGTACTTC. This chain links TRBV10-3 with TRBJ2-7; 8 bases are shared with TRBD2. This CDR3 comprises 13 residues. After removal of 6 bases from V and 0 bases from J, the junction contained 1 base not matched to a gene. Germline V lookup: CDR1 ENHRY, CDR2 SYGVKD.

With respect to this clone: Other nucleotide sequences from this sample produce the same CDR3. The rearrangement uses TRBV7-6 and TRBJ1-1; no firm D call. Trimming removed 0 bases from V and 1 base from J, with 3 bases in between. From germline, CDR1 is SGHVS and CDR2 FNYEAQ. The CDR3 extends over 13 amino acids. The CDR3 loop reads CASSLAGNTEAFF. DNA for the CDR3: TGTGCCAGCAGCTTAGCTGGGAACACTGAAGCTTTCTTT.